One T cell receptor (beta chain) is described in this entry. Antigen unknown. These data originate in a study of cytomegalovirus exposure and HLA in healthy donors. Study context: An analysis done earlier identified some 120 million unique TCR beta sequences from about 180 million T cells.

Germline lookup yields CDR1 SGHKS and CDR2 YYEKEE (reference sequence). V gave up 4 bases and J gave up 4 bases; unmatched junction bases: 8. CDR3 length: 14 residues. General observations from the study: Some TCR beta chains (more than 150 of them) were listed as cytomegalovirus-associated.

With 60 Vbeta and 13 Jbeta primers, the PCR was carried out. Assay: immunoSEQ multiplex PCR; the TCRdb copy retains only in-frame clones and omits some. The sample comprises fewer than 140,000 clones, approximately 71% of which are singletons, and over 2% rests with the top ten. Sequencing input: PBMCs. The chain carries TRBV5-5 and TRBJ2-7; 7 bases match TRBD1. The receptor comes from a man aged 35-49 years in good health and CMV-seronegative. The chain's CDR3 is CASSPRQGAYEQYF. The CDR3 DNA is TGTGCCAGCAGCCCCCGACAGGGTGCATACGAGCAGTACTTC.